This is a list of T cell receptor beta chains from one sample in a study of T cells in localized non-small cell lung cancer. Produced via immunoSEQ multiplex PCR; TCRdb's table is partial and in-frame only. The table lists about 34,000 clones, 94% of them singletons. The specimen was peripheral blood, collected before any cancer treatment. The receptors were gathered from a woman between 40 and 69 years old with stage I lung adenocarcinoma. Each CDR3 is given with its conserved first and last residue. Fields, in order: CDR3 DNA, CDR3 protein, J gene, clone size, D gene, V gene. D genes are given only for firm matches. Expanded clones are given a class, and other clones once, few, many or no size at all.

cdr3_nt: TGTGCCAGCAGCCAAGTTATGACTAGCCGTCTAGATCTTCTAGATACGCAGTATTTT
cdr3_aa: CASSQVMTSRLDLLDTQYF
j_call: TRBJ2-3
clone_size: -
d_call: TRBD2
v_call: TRBV4-2

cdr3_nt: TGTGCCAGCAGTCTTAACACGGCGGGCGTAACGCAGTATTTT
cdr3_aa: CASSLNTAGVTQYF
j_call: TRBJ2-3
clone_size: -
d_call: -
v_call: TRBV5-5

cdr3_nt: TGTGCCAGTAGTATAGAGCTAAACTCCTACAATGAGCAGTTCTTC
cdr3_aa: CASSIELNSYNEQFF
j_call: TRBJ2-1
clone_size: -
d_call: -
v_call: TRBV19

cdr3_nt: TGCGCCAGCAGCTACGGGACAGCCGGAAACACCATATATTTT
cdr3_aa: CASSYGTAGNTIYF
j_call: TRBJ1-3
clone_size: once
d_call: TRBD1
v_call: TRBV5-1

cdr3_nt: TGTGCCAGCAGCTTAGGTGGGGATAGCACAGATACGCAGTATTTT
cdr3_aa: CASSLGGDSTDTQYF
j_call: TRBJ2-3
clone_size: -
d_call: -
v_call: TRBV11-3

cdr3_nt: TGTGCCAGCAGCCCCAGGGGTGGGGATACGCAGTATTTT
cdr3_aa: CASSPRGGDTQYF
j_call: TRBJ2-3
clone_size: -
d_call: -
v_call: TRBV7-3

cdr3_nt: TGTGCCAGCAGTGCTCCGCGAGGGGGTTCACCCCTCCACTTT
cdr3_aa: CASSAPRGGSPLHF
j_call: TRBJ1-6
clone_size: -
d_call: -
v_call: TRBV2

cdr3_nt: TGCGCCAGCAGTGAAATTATTCCAGCGCCCGCTAACTATGGCTACACCTTC
cdr3_aa: CASSEIIPAPANYGYTF
j_call: TRBJ1-2
clone_size: -
d_call: -
v_call: TRBV10-1

cdr3_nt: TGTGCCAGCAGCTTACGGGTCTACGAGCAGTACTTC
cdr3_aa: CASSLRVYEQYF
j_call: TRBJ2-7
clone_size: -
d_call: -
v_call: TRBV7-8

cdr3_nt: TGTGCCAGCAGTGACAACGGGGCCGGTGTTATGGCCCAGCATTTT
cdr3_aa: CASSDNGAGVMAQHF
j_call: TRBJ1-5
clone_size: -
d_call: -
v_call: TRBV25-1

cdr3_nt: TGTGCCAGCAGTGACGTCGCTAGCAGGGGGCCCACAGATACGCAGTATTTT
cdr3_aa: CASSDVASRGPTDTQYF
j_call: TRBJ2-3
clone_size: -
d_call: TRBD1
v_call: TRBV6-4

cdr3_nt: TGTGCCATCGGAGGGGACAGGGTCCACGAGCAGTACTTC
cdr3_aa: CAIGGDRVHEQYF
j_call: TRBJ2-7
clone_size: -
d_call: TRBD1
v_call: TRBV10-3

cdr3_nt: TGCGCCAGCAGCCAGGACAGTAACACAGATACGCAGTATTTT
cdr3_aa: CASSQDSNTDTQYF
j_call: TRBJ2-3
clone_size: -
d_call: -
v_call: TRBV4-3

cdr3_nt: TGTGCCAGCGACTCTAGGAGGGACACCTACAATGAGCAGTTCTTC
cdr3_aa: CASDSRRDTYNEQFF
j_call: TRBJ2-1
clone_size: -
d_call: -
v_call: TRBV27

cdr3_nt: TGCGCCAGCAGCTTTTCGGCTGGAAACACCATATATTTT
cdr3_aa: CASSFSAGNTIYF
j_call: TRBJ1-3
clone_size: -
d_call: -
v_call: TRBV5-1

cdr3_nt: TGTGCCAGAAGCCCCCGGGGGTGCCGCACAGATACGCAGTATTTT
cdr3_aa: CARSPRGCRTDTQYF
j_call: TRBJ2-3
clone_size: -
d_call: -
v_call: TRBV7-5

cdr3_nt: TGTGCCAGCAGTTACGGGAAGGCTGCTGGGTACTTC
cdr3_aa: CASSYGKAAGYF
j_call: TRBJ2-7
clone_size: -
d_call: -
v_call: TRBV6-5

cdr3_nt: TGTGCCAGCAGCTTAAGGAGAGAGAACACTGAAGCTTTCTTT
cdr3_aa: CASSLRRENTEAFF
j_call: TRBJ1-1
clone_size: -
d_call: -
v_call: TRBV7-3

cdr3_nt: TGTGCCAGTAGGCTCTCGGGGCGGAGAGCGGAGAGCTCCTACAATGAGCAGTTCTTC
cdr3_aa: CASRLSGRRAESSYNEQFF
j_call: TRBJ2-1
clone_size: -
d_call: -
v_call: TRBV19

cdr3_nt: TGTGCCAGCAGCTCCTCTAGCGTTCGCTCCTACGAGCAGTACTTC
cdr3_aa: CASSSSSVRSYEQYF
j_call: TRBJ2-7
clone_size: -
d_call: -
v_call: TRBV7-2

cdr3_nt: TGTGCCAGCAGCGTAGCTACGAACACTGAAGCTTTCTTT
cdr3_aa: CASSVATNTEAFF
j_call: TRBJ1-1
clone_size: once
d_call: -
v_call: TRBV9

cdr3_nt: TGTGCCAGCAGTCCCCGGGACAGTCGCCGCGAGCAGTTCTTC
cdr3_aa: CASSPRDSRREQFF
j_call: TRBJ2-1
clone_size: -
d_call: TRBD1
v_call: TRBV28

cdr3_nt: TGTGCCAGCAGACGACAGCCGAACACTGAAGCTTTCTTT
cdr3_aa: CASRRQPNTEAFF
j_call: TRBJ1-1
clone_size: -
d_call: -
v_call: TRBV6-5

cdr3_nt: TGTGCCAGCAGCTTCCAGGGCGGCTATGGCTACACCTTC
cdr3_aa: CASSFQGGYGYTF
j_call: TRBJ1-2
clone_size: once
d_call: -
v_call: TRBV11-2

cdr3_nt: TGCGCCAGCAGCTTCGGTCTGACGGACTGGGGCGCCGAGACCCAGTACTTC
cdr3_aa: CASSFGLTDWGAETQYF
j_call: TRBJ2-5
clone_size: -
d_call: -
v_call: TRBV5-1

cdr3_nt: TGTGCCAGCAGCCCGACCCCGAGTACAGATACGCAGTATTTT
cdr3_aa: CASSPTPSTDTQYF
j_call: TRBJ2-3
clone_size: -
d_call: -
v_call: TRBV11-3

cdr3_nt: TGTGCCAGCAGTAGAGACTCTGGAAACACCATATATTTT
cdr3_aa: CASSRDSGNTIYF
j_call: TRBJ1-3
clone_size: -
d_call: -
v_call: TRBV6-5

cdr3_nt: TGTGCCAGCAGCTTGGAAGACACATACTATGGCTACACCTTC
cdr3_aa: CASSLEDTYYGYTF
j_call: TRBJ1-2
clone_size: -
d_call: -
v_call: TRBV5-4

cdr3_nt: TGTGCCAGCAGAGAGCGCAGCCCTAGGTCCAAAAACATTCAGTACTTC
cdr3_aa: CASRERSPRSKNIQYF
j_call: TRBJ2-4
clone_size: -
d_call: -
v_call: TRBV28

cdr3_nt: TGTGCCAGCAGCCCCCGCCGGGGGCGTTGGGCCGGGGAGCTGTTTTTT
cdr3_aa: CASSPRRGRWAGELFF
j_call: TRBJ2-2
clone_size: -
d_call: -
v_call: TRBV9

cdr3_nt: TGCGCCAGCAGCCATCTTAGCCTAGCGGGCACAGATACGCAGTATTTT
cdr3_aa: CASSHLSLAGTDTQYF
j_call: TRBJ2-3
clone_size: -
d_call: TRBD2
v_call: TRBV4-3

cdr3_nt: TGTGCCAGCTCCGCCCAAGAACAGGGGACCTATGGCTACACCTTC
cdr3_aa: CASSAQEQGTYGYTF
j_call: TRBJ1-2
clone_size: -
d_call: TRBD1
v_call: TRBV18

cdr3_nt: TGCAGTGCTGGACGAGTTGAAAAACTGTTTTTT
cdr3_aa: CSAGRVEKLFF
j_call: TRBJ1-4
clone_size: -
d_call: -
v_call: TRBV20-1

cdr3_nt: TGTGCCAGCTCACCACAGACGGGGGGGTACCAAGAGACCCAGTACTTC
cdr3_aa: CASSPQTGGYQETQYF
j_call: TRBJ2-5
clone_size: -
d_call: TRBD2
v_call: TRBV18

cdr3_nt: TGTGCCAGCAGTGAAGACAGGGCTGACTACGAGCAGTACTTC
cdr3_aa: CASSEDRADYEQYF
j_call: TRBJ2-7
clone_size: once
d_call: -
v_call: TRBV2

cdr3_nt: TGCGCCAGCAGCCAAGAACTCGGGGGGGCCAGGGAGCAGTTCTTC
cdr3_aa: CASSQELGGAREQFF
j_call: TRBJ2-1
clone_size: -
d_call: TRBD2
v_call: TRBV4-3

cdr3_nt: TGTGCTAGCAGCTTAGGTGGACTAGGTGGCGATGAGCAGTTCTTC
cdr3_aa: CASSLGGLGGDEQFF
j_call: TRBJ2-1
clone_size: -
d_call: TRBD2
v_call: TRBV7-7

cdr3_nt: TGTGCCAGCTCACCAAGGGCGCTGGAGGATGGCTACACCTTC
cdr3_aa: CASSPRALEDGYTF
j_call: TRBJ1-2
clone_size: -
d_call: -
v_call: TRBV18

cdr3_nt: TGTGCCAGCAGGGAACGGGGTAGCGGGACTACCGAGCAGTACTTC
cdr3_aa: CASRERGSGTTEQYF
j_call: TRBJ2-7
clone_size: -
d_call: TRBD2
v_call: TRBV7-2

cdr3_nt: TGTGCCAGCAGTTTCCGGGACAGCACAGATACGCAGTATTTT
cdr3_aa: CASSFRDSTDTQYF
j_call: TRBJ2-3
clone_size: -
d_call: -
v_call: TRBV6-6

cdr3_nt: TGTGCCAGCAGCGAGGGATTGAATAGCAATCAGCCCCAGCATTTT
cdr3_aa: CASSEGLNSNQPQHF
j_call: TRBJ1-5
clone_size: -
d_call: -
v_call: TRBV9

cdr3_nt: TGTGCCAGCAGCCGACAGGCGTATAGCAATCAGCCCCAGCATTTT
cdr3_aa: CASSRQAYSNQPQHF
j_call: TRBJ1-5
clone_size: -
d_call: -
v_call: TRBV6-6

cdr3_nt: TGTGCCAGCAGCGCTATCGGACAGCGAAAAGCTTTCTTT
cdr3_aa: CASSAIGQRKAFF
j_call: TRBJ1-1
clone_size: -
d_call: -
v_call: TRBV9

cdr3_nt: TGTGCCAGCAGCTCGGGGGGGGTTGGGAACACTGAAGCTTTCTTT
cdr3_aa: CASSSGGVGNTEAFF
j_call: TRBJ1-1
clone_size: -
d_call: -
v_call: TRBV7-2

cdr3_nt: TGTGCCAGCAGTCCACAGGGGAGGGGTGGCTACACCTTC
cdr3_aa: CASSPQGRGGYTF
j_call: TRBJ1-2
clone_size: -
d_call: TRBD1
v_call: TRBV7-2

cdr3_nt: TGCGCCAGCAGTGAGTCGACTCTTATGTACACCTTC
cdr3_aa: CASSESTLMYTF
j_call: TRBJ1-2
clone_size: -
d_call: -
v_call: TRBV10-2

cdr3_nt: TGCGCCAGCAGCTTGAGGGCCGGGGGCGATAGCTATGGCTACACCTTC
cdr3_aa: CASSLRAGGDSYGYTF
j_call: TRBJ1-2
clone_size: -
d_call: -
v_call: TRBV5-1

cdr3_nt: TGTGCCAGCAGCCGACGTGACGGGGGGCGAGGCAATCAGCCCCAGCATTTT
cdr3_aa: CASSRRDGGRGNQPQHF
j_call: TRBJ1-5
clone_size: -
d_call: -
v_call: TRBV7-2

cdr3_nt: TGCAGCGCTCGTTTGGGGGTTGACAATGAGCAGTTCTTC
cdr3_aa: CSARLGVDNEQFF
j_call: TRBJ2-1
clone_size: -
d_call: -
v_call: TRBV29-1

cdr3_nt: TGTGCCAGCAGCTCGTCGCGTTACGCTAGGGACAATGAGCAGTTCTTC
cdr3_aa: CASSSSRYARDNEQFF
j_call: TRBJ2-1
clone_size: -
d_call: -
v_call: TRBV7-6

cdr3_nt: TGTGCCAGTAGTCGCCATCAGGACAATGAGCAGTTCTTC
cdr3_aa: CASSRHQDNEQFF
j_call: TRBJ2-1
clone_size: -
d_call: -
v_call: TRBV19

cdr3_nt: TGTGCCTCCCACGGGGGGGTCCTAGATACGCAGTATTTT
cdr3_aa: CASHGGVLDTQYF
j_call: TRBJ2-3
clone_size: -
d_call: TRBD2
v_call: TRBV27

cdr3_nt: TGTGCCAGCTCACCGCTCCTCACAGGTTCGACTGAAGCTTTCTTT
cdr3_aa: CASSPLLTGSTEAFF
j_call: TRBJ1-1
clone_size: once
d_call: -
v_call: TRBV18

cdr3_nt: TGCGCCAGCAGCTTGGGGGGTTCACCCCTCCACTTT
cdr3_aa: CASSLGGSPLHF
j_call: TRBJ1-6
clone_size: -
d_call: -
v_call: TRBV5-1